These 32 T cell receptor beta chains originate from one sample sequenced in a study of spatial heterogeneity in lung cancer. MiXCR was run by TCRdb on the 5' RACE reads, yielding one entry per CDR3 protein. The sample carries about 3,700 distinct CDR3 sequences, roughly 5.3% recorded once. These TCRs' antigens remain unknown. The time point was: sample taken at primary tumor resection. The study's findings and limits: Mutation counts in tumors were tracked by counts of expanded intratumoral alpha and beta TCRs.

The material was lung tumor tissue, obtained at surgery. The receptor source for this set is a female donor with early-stage non-small cell lung cancer.

This clonotype was observed at least ten times. The chain uses TRBV20-1 and TRBJ2-2; D is undetermined. Germline V gives CDR1 DFQATT, CDR2 SNEGSKA (reference sequence). V lost 0 bases to trimming and J lost 4 bases, with 3 bases between them. This CDR3 contains 12 residues. The CDR3, as DNA: TGCAGTGCTAGAGATGGCACCGGGGAGCTGTTTTTT. Protein product: CSARDGTGELFF.

This clonotype was picked up many times. The chain has TRBV9 and TRBJ2-3, with D perhaps matching TRBD2 (6 bases). V lost 0 bases and J 0 bases, leaving 11 bases between the germline ends. The CDR3 runs 16 residues. Germline V CDR1 and CDR2: SGDLS, YYNGEE. The CDR3 is CASSVEAGTSTDTQYF. The CDR3 DNA follows: TGTGCCAGCAGCGTAGAGGCCGGGACTAGCACAGATACGCAGTATTTT.

This clonotype ranks as medium-sized (0.01 to 0.1%). The CDR3 DNA is TGCAGTGCTTATGGACAGGGGGCGTCCTACGAGCAGTACTTC. Protein: CSAYGQGASYEQYF. The chain uses TRBV20-1 and TRBJ2-7; the match to TRBD1 covers 11 bases. This CDR3 has 14 amino acids. With 5 bases clipped from V and 1 base from J, the junction kept 4 bases outside the gene matches. The germline V gene encodes CDR1 DFQATT and CDR2 SNEGSKA (reference sequence).

This clonotype is medium-sized (0.01 to 0.1%). The chain employs TRBV7-6 and TRBJ2-3; D might be TRBD1 or TRBD2, each matching 7 bases. From germline, CDR1 is SGHVS and CDR2 FNYEAQ. The CDR3 has 16 amino acids. V was clipped by 1 base and J by 3 bases, with 14 bases between them. CDR3 DNA sequence: TGTGCCAGCAGCTTAGGAGGGGGCGGGGGTACAGATACGCAGTATTTT. Its protein product is CASSLGGGGGTDTQYF. Using reference TRBV7-6 and TRBJ2-3 for the parts outside the CDR3, the full variable domain is GAGVSQSPRYKVTKRGQDVALRCDPISGHVSLYWYRQALGQGPEFLTYFNYEAQQDKSGLPNDRFSAERPEGSISTLTIQRTEQRDSAMYRCASSLGGGGGTDTQYFGPGTRLTVL.

The sample holds many counts of this clonotype. V and J are TRBV29-1 and TRBJ2-3; TRBD1 matches at 9 bases. The V gene end was trimmed by 0 bases and the J gene end by 4 bases; junction bases not matched to a gene: 5. The germline CDR1 and CDR2 sequences are SQVTM and ANQGSEA. The CDR3 is made up of 15 amino acids. CDR3 DNA sequence: TGCAGCGTTGAAGACGGTACAGGGGGCCCAGATACGCAGTATTTT. This encodes CSVEDGTGGPDTQYF.

This clonotype is termed medium-sized. The chain combines TRBV18 with TRBJ2-3; 7 bases agree with TRBD1. The J segment lost 2 bases and the V segment lost 0 bases, leaving 8 bases of the junction unmatched. This CDR3 is 17 amino acids long. Germline CDR1 and CDR2: KGHSH and LQKENI. The CDR3, as DNA: TGTGCCAGCTCACCACCCAGGGGGATGGAGCACACAGATACGCAGTATTTT. Translating it yields CASSPPRGMEHTDTQYF.

This chain connects TRBV6-5 to TRBJ2-7; D call uncertain. This CDR3 comprises 14 residues. V gave up 2 bases and J gave up 0 bases, with 8 bases separating them. From germline, CDR1 is MNHEY and CDR2 SVGAGI. CDR3 nucleotide sequence: TGTGCCAGCAGTTACGGGCAGAACTCCTACGAGCAGTACTTC. This translates into CASSYGQNSYEQYF.

The chain recombines TRBV5-6 with TRBJ2-5, with TRBD2 matching over 8 bases. Germline CDR1 reads SGHDT; CDR2 reads YYEEEE. After removal of 0 bases from V and 2 bases from J, the junction contained 3 bases not matched to a gene. The length of the CDR3 is 15 residues. The DNA of the CDR3 is TGTGCCAGCAGCTTGGCCGGGAGGGGGCAAGAGACCCAGTACTTC. Its protein product is CASSLAGRGQETQYF.

This chain uses TRBV6-6 with TRBJ2-2, with D possibly matching TRBD2 (5 bases). CDR3 length: 14 residues. Trimming removed 3 bases from V and 5 bases from J, with 10 bases in between. The germline V gene encodes CDR1 MNHNY and CDR2 SVGAGI (reference sequence). The CDR3 is CASSYLEATGELFF. The CDR3 DNA reads TGTGCCAGCAGTTATTTGGAGGCGACCGGGGAGCTGTTTTTT.

This clonotype rates as medium-sized. The chain combines TRBV6-2 or TRBV6-3 with TRBJ1-6; D unresolved. CDR3 length: 15 residues. V lost 7 bases, J lost 3 bases, and 13 bases lay in between. Per the germline V gene, CDR1 is MNHEY and CDR2 is SVGEGT. The CDR3 DNA is TGTGCCAGCACCATGGGGAGTTACTATAATTCACCCCTCCACTTT. Encoded protein: CASTMGSYYNSPLHF.

The chain links TRBV6-2 or TRBV6-3 to TRBJ1-2, with no clear D. Germline V gene lookup returns CDR1 MNHEY and CDR2 SVGEGT. The CDR3 runs 13 residues. The V gene lost 7 bases and the J gene lost 1 base, with 10 bases spanning the gap. CDR3 in DNA: TGTGCCAGCATGGAACGGATTAACTATGGCTACACCTTC. This translates into CASMERINYGYTF.

This clonotype was seen repeatedly, ten times or more. The chain carries TRBV27 and TRBJ1-2; D may be TRBD1 (5 bases). The length of the CDR3 is 13 residues. The V gene lost 6 bases and the J gene lost 7 bases, with 15 bases spanning the gap. Germline assignment: CDR1 MNHEY and CDR2 SMNVEV (reference sequence). The CDR3 DNA follows: TGTGCCAGCAGGGGGGGGTCTCGTATTGGCTACACCTTC. This codes for CASRGGSRIGYTF.

This clonotype is medium-sized by share. The chain couples TRBV6-5 to TRBJ1-2; 10 bases are a match to TRBD1. CDR1 MNHEY and CDR2 SVGAGI come from the germline V gene. The CDR3 covers 15 residues. V lost 7 bases and J lost 7; bases outside the gene matches: 12. CDR3 DNA: TGTGCCAGCAAGTCGCCGGGACAGGGGAGCTCTGGCTACACCTTC. It specifies CASKSPGQGSSGYTF.

This clonotype was recorded many times. The V call is TRBV11-2, the J call TRBJ1-3, with D maybe TRBD1 (6 bases). CDR1 is SGHAT, CDR2 FQNNGV, per germline. V was clipped by 0 bases and J by 1 base, with 16 bases between them. The CDR3 is made up of 18 amino acids. CDR3 in DNA: TGTGCCAGCAGCTTAGAAGCGCTGGGGGCAGGTTCTGGAAACACCATATATTTT. Amino acids: CASSLEALGAGSGNTIYF.

This clonotype has only a few counts. The chain uses TRBV5-4 and TRBJ2-3, with D unresolved. CDR1 and CDR2 (germline): SGHNT, YYREEE (reference sequence). CDR3 length equals 14 residues. The germline V and J ends were trimmed by 0 bases and 0 bases, with 5 bases remaining between them. CDR3 bases: TGTGCCAGCAGCTTGGTCGGGAGCACAGATACGCAGTATTTT. This codes for CASSLVGSTDTQYF.

This clonotype is classed as medium-sized. V is TRBV6-6 and J is TRBJ2-1, with 10 bases identical to TRBD1. The CDR3 totals 14 residues. The germline V gene encodes CDR1 MNHNY and CDR2 SVGAGI (reference sequence). V trimming: 6 bases; J trimming: 9 bases; junction bases outside the gene matches: 8. This CDR3 reads CASRGDRGYSEQFF. The CDR3 DNA reads as TGTGCCAGCAGGGGGGACAGGGGATATAGTGAGCAGTTCTTC.

This clonotype rates as medium-sized. This chain uses TRBV6-2 or TRBV6-3 with TRBJ2-1; 7 nucleotides line up with TRBD1. Losses at the gene ends were 4 bases for V and 10 bases for J; bases not matched to a gene: 7. CDR3 size: 13 residues. The germline CDR1 and CDR2 sequences are MNHEY and SVGEGT. This chain's CDR3 is CASSSFDRAEQFF. The CDR3 DNA reads TGTGCCAGCAGTTCCTTCGACAGGGCAGAGCAGTTCTTC.

This clonotype showed up many times. The V gene is TRBV7-2, the J gene TRBJ2-1, with 8 bases identical to TRBD1. The length of the CDR3 is 15 residues. V shed 5 bases and J 2 bases; nucleotides not matched to a gene: 5. Germline CDR1 is SGHTA and CDR2 is FQGNSA. DNA for the CDR3: TGTGCCAGCAGCGTAGGACAGGGTCCCTACAATGAGCAGTTCTTC. This translates into CASSVGQGPYNEQFF.

This clonotype has a count of ten or more. V and J are TRBV12-3 or TRBV12-4 and TRBJ2-7; 7 bases agree with TRBD1. The CDR3 sequence is 13 residues long. The junction had 6 bases not matched to a gene; V was cut back by 10 bases and J by 0 bases. The CDR3 nucleotides are TGTGCCACCCGGACAGGAGTCTCCTACGAGCAGTACTTC. Translating gives CATRTGVSYEQYF.

V gene TRBV14 combines with J gene TRBJ2-3, with TRBD2 matching 10 bases. Germline V gives CDR1 SGHDN, CDR2 FVKESK. The CDR3 loop spans 15 amino acids. Trimming took 1 base from V and 4 from J; bases not matched to a gene: 2. As DNA, the CDR3 is TGTGCCAGCAGCCAAGCCAGCGGGGGGGCAGATACGCAGTATTTT. Its protein product is CASSQASGGADTQYF. The full variable domain, its missing parts supplied by reference TRBV14 and TRBJ2-3, is EAGVTQFPSHSVIEKGQTVTLRCDPISGHDNLYWYRRVMGKEIKFLLHFVKESKQDESGMPNNRFLAERTGGTYSTLKVQPAELEDSGVYFCASSQASGGADTQYFGPGTRLTVL.

This clonotype is labeled medium-sized. The chain uses TRBV7-2 and TRBJ2-5; D is unclear. With 1 base removed from V and 4 bases from J, the gap between germline ends came to 10 bases. The CDR3 is 14 amino acids. Germline CDR1 is SGHTA and CDR2 is FQGNSA. Here the CDR3 reads CASSLVGIGETQYF. In DNA, the CDR3 is TGTGCCAGCAGCTTAGTTGGGATCGGAGAGACCCAGTACTTC.

This clonotype turned up a few times. V usage is TRBV19 and J usage is TRBJ2-7; 9 bases map to TRBD1. The CDR3 covers 14 residues. From germline, CDR1 is LNHDA and CDR2 SQIVND (reference sequence). Germline trimming cut 3 bases from V and 6 bases from J; bases unmatched to any gene: 6. The DNA of the CDR3 is TGTGCCAGTAGTATCCCGGGACAGGGTTTCGAGCAGTACTTC. Protein sequence: CASSIPGQGFEQYF.

This clonotype occurred many times. The rearrangement joins TRBV6-2 or TRBV6-3 to TRBJ2-2; D gene uncertain. V lost 8 bases and J 5 bases, leaving 18 bases between the germline ends. The CDR3 consists of 15 residues. From germline, CDR1 is MNHEY and CDR2 SVGEGT. CDR3 bases: TGTGCCAGCGGAGAAATACAAGGTTGGACCGGGGAGCTGTTTTTT. This gives the protein CASGEIQGWTGELFF.

By share of the sample, this clonotype is medium-sized (0.01 to 0.1%). The chain recombines TRBV7-2 with TRBJ2-1; the match to TRBD1 covers 7 bases. The CDR3 is made up of 13 amino acids. Germline lookup yields CDR1 SGHTA and CDR2 FQGNSA. Trimming removed 1 base from V and 8 bases from J; junction bases left unmatched: 2. The CDR3 region is CASSLDRGDEQFF. The CDR3 DNA follows: TGTGCCAGCAGCTTAGACAGGGGCGATGAGCAGTTCTTC.

Relative to its sample, this clonotype is large. This chain joins TRBV9 and TRBJ2-1; 10 bases fit TRBD2. With V trimmed by 0 bases and J by 5 bases, 11 bases remained unmatched. The CDR3 consists of 18 residues. CDR1 SGDLS and CDR2 YYNGEE come from the germline V gene. CDR3 residues: CASSVGGSGGPTNNEQFF. Written as DNA, the CDR3 is TGTGCCAGCAGCGTAGGAGGTAGCGGGGGGCCAACTAACAATGAGCAGTTCTTC. Using reference TRBV9 and TRBJ2-1 for the parts outside the CDR3, the full variable domain is DSGVTQTPKHLITATGQRVTLRCSPRSGDLSVYWYQQSLDQGLQFLIQYYNGEERAKGNILERFSAQQFPDLHSELNLSSLELGDSALYFCASSVGGSGGPTNNEQFFGPGTRLTVL.

In this sample, this clonotype is medium-sized. This chain connects TRBV7-2 to TRBJ2-1; D perhaps matches TRBD2 (6 bases). Germline CDR1 is SGHTA and CDR2 is FQGNSA. The CDR3 has 18 amino acids. V was pared by 3 bases and J by 9 bases, with 27 bases between. As DNA, the CDR3 is TGTGCCAGCAGCTTGGTCCACGCCGGGAGCATCGGGGTCGGTGAGCAGTTCTTC. Translating gives CASSLVHAGSIGVGEQFF.

By proportion, this clonotype is medium-sized. The chain is built from TRBV25-1 and TRBJ1-2; TRBD1 matches at 12 bases. V shed 3 bases, J shed 4 bases, and the junction held 12 bases outside the gene matches. There are 18 residues in the CDR3. The germline CDR1 and CDR2 sequences are MGHDK and SYGVNS. The CDR3 protein is CASSDLPGQGANSYGYTF. The CDR3 region has the DNA TGTGCCAGCAGTGATCTCCCGGGACAGGGGGCGAACTCCTATGGCTACACCTTC.

There are many counts of this clonotype. The V call is TRBV7-2, the J call TRBJ2-5; the match to TRBD1 covers 9 bases. Germline trimming cut 6 bases from V and 4 bases from J; bases unmatched to any gene: 6. CDR1 is SGHTA, CDR2 FQGNSA, per germline. The CDR3 has 14 amino acids. DNA of the CDR3: TGTGCCAGCAGTCCGGGACAGGGAGGAGAGACCCAGTACTTC. Its translation: CASSPGQGGETQYF.

This clonotype was found many times. The chain couples TRBV27 to TRBJ2-2; a weak D match, TRBD2 (6 bases). The CDR3 loop spans 16 amino acids. The V and J ends lost 0 bases and 1 base respectively, with 9 bases between them. CDR1 MNHEY and CDR2 SMNVEV come from the germline V gene (reference sequence). The CDR3 protein is CASSLSAGRNTGELFF. In DNA form, the CDR3 reads TGTGCCAGCAGTTTATCCGCGGGACGGAACACCGGGGAGCTGTTTTTT.

This clonotype counts as medium-sized. The chain recombines TRBV12-2 with TRBJ1-1; the table's TRBD1 call for D was not verified on the DNA. TRBV12-2 is a pseudogene. The CDR3 has 20 amino acids. The CDR3 region is CASRRGRGRGRGSGGTEAFF. The DNA of the CDR3 is TGTGCAAGTCGGAGGGGAAGGGGCAGGGGGCGAGGGAGTGGAGGCACTGAAGCTTTCTTT.

This clonotype qualifies as large. An end of the junction differs from the germline gene, which may be a read error. The chain is built from TRBV29-1 and TRBJ1-1, with 7 bases fitting TRBD1. Per the germline V gene, CDR1 is SQVTM and CDR2 is ANQGSEA. This CDR3 is 8 amino acids long. The DNA for the CDR3 is TGCAGCGTTGGGACAGGTCCCTTT. Its protein is CSVGTGPF.

This clonotype was counted at least ten times. This chain connects TRBV12-3 or TRBV12-4 to TRBJ2-5, with TRBD2 as a possible D gene (6 bases). The V and J ends lost 6 bases and 2 bases respectively, with 16 bases between them. The CDR3 runs to 15 residues. As DNA, the CDR3 is TGTGCCAGCAGCCTAGGGGCAGGGAGGCAAGAGACCCAGTACTTC. Its protein is CASSLGAGRQETQYF.